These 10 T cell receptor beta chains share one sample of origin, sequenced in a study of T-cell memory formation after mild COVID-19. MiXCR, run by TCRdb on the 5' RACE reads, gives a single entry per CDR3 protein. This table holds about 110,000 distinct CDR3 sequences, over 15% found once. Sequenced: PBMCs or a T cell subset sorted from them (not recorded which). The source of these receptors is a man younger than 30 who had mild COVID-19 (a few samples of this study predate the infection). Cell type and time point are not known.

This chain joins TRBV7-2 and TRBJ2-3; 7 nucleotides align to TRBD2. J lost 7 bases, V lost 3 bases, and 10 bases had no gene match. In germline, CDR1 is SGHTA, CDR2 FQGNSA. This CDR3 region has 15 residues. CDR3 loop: CASSFGGGLLYTQYF. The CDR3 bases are TGTGCCAGCAGCTTCGGCGGGGGACTTTTGTATACGCAGTATTTT.

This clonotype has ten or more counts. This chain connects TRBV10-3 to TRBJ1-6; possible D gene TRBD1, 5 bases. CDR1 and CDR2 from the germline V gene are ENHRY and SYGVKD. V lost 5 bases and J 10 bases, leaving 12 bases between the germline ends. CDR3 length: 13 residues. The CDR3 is CAISPGLRSPLHF. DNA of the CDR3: TGTGCCATCAGTCCAGGGTTGAGGTCACCCCTCCACTTT.

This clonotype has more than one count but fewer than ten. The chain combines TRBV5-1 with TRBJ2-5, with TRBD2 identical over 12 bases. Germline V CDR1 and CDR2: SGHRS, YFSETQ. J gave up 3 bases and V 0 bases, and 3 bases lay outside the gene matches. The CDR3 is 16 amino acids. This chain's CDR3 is CASSLGTSGAEETQYF. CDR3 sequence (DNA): TGCGCCAGCAGCTTGGGGACTAGCGGGGCCGAAGAGACCCAGTACTTC.

CDR3 in amino acids: CASSPGTGDLGYTF. CDR3 sequence (DNA): TGCGCCAGCAGCCCCGGGACAGGGGACCTCGGCTACACCTTC. J is TRBJ1-2 and V is TRBV5-1; 10 bases are shared with TRBD1. Germline V gene data show CDR1 as SGHRS and CDR2 as YFSETQ. Unmatched junction bases numbered 8, after V lost 4 bases and J lost 8 bases. This CDR3 spans 14 amino acids.

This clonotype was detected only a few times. CDR3 sequence reads: CASSYSDWTEDQPQHF. CDR3 nucleotides: TGTGCCAGCAGTTACTCGGATTGGACAGAAGATCAGCCCCAGCATTTT. The V and J genes are TRBV6-5 and TRBJ1-5; D may be TRBD1 (6 bases). The V gene lost 0 bases and the J gene lost 5 bases, with 14 bases spanning the gap. CDR3 length: 16 amino acids. Germline values: CDR1 MNHEY, CDR2 SVGAGI.

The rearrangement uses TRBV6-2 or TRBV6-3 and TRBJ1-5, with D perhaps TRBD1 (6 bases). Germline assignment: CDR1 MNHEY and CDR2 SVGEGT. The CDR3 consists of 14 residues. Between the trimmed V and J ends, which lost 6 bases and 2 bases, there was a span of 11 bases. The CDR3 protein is CASSDRTGNQPQHF. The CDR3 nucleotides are TGTGCCAGCAGCGATCGGACAGGCAATCAGCCCCAGCATTTT.

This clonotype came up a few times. The CDR3 sequence: CASSLPARGTQYF. The DNA for the CDR3 is TGTGCCAGCAGCCTGCCAGCCCGGGGTACGCAGTATTTT. The chain links TRBV7-8 to TRBJ2-3, with D possibly being TRBD2 (5 bases). Trimming shortened V by 5 bases and J by 8 bases, and 14 bases separated the two germline ends. This CDR3 comprises 13 residues. The germline CDR1 and CDR2 sequences are SGHVS and FQNEAQ.

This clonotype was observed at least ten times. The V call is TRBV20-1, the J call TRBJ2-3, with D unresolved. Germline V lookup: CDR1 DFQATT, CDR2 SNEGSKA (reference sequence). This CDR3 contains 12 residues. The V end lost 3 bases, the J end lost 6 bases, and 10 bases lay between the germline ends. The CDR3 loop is CSASLPPDTQYF. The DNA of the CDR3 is TGCAGTGCTAGCTTACCCCCGGATACGCAGTATTTT.

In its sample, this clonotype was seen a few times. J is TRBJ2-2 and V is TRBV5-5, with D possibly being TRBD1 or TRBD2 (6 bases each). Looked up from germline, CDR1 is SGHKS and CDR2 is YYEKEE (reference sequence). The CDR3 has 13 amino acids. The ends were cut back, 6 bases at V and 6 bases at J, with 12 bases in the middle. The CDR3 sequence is CASTIRGPGELFF. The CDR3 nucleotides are TGTGCCAGCACCATACGGGGGCCCGGGGAGCTGTTTTTT.

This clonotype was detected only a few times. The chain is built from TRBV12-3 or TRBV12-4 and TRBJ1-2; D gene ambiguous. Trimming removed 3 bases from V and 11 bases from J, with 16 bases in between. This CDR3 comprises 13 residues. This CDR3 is CASSFRESHPYTF. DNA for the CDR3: TGTGCCAGCAGTTTTAGGGAGTCTCACCCTTACACCTTC.